This T cell receptor beta chain was identified during a study of regulatory T cells in long-lasting Graves disease. Study findings and constraints: The TCR repertoire of persistent Graves' patients was less diverse than that of newly diagnosed ones.

From germline, CDR1 is MNHGY and CDR2 SVAAGI. CDR3 length: 15 amino acids. Deletions cut 3 bases from V and 5 bases from J, with 14 bases between. This clonotype was observed many times. What it recognizes is unknown. The time point denotes: newly diagnosed GD, antithyroid drugs for less than 3 months. The authors made the TCR library using RNA they extracted from PBMCs. Libraries of TCR beta came from iRepertoire HTBI primers plus Arm-PCR of CDR3 regions. TCRdb reprocessed the multiplex PCR reads with MiXCR, giving one entry per CDR3 protein. This sample yields 250,000 to 300,000 distinct CDR3 sequences, of which 15% to 20% are seen a single time; 14% belongs to the top ten. The sample was also reused in another study, on T cells in Graves' hyperthyroidism and ophthalmopathy. That investigation notes: Uncontrolled infection, other autoimmune disease, pregnancy or lactation excluded patients. The primer set for the first-round RT-PCR of the TCR CDR3 was HTBI.

The sequencing here drew on peripheral blood mononuclear cells (PBMCs), taken at new diagnosis, from a patient treated with antithyroid drugs. This TCR derives from a woman in her 30s with Graves disease. The chain links TRBV6-9 to TRBJ1-5; TRBD1 is a possible D gene (6 bases). The CDR3 coding sequence is TGTGCCAGCAGTTACCCGACAGGAGTCCATCAGCCCCAGCATTTT. It yields the protein CASSYPTGVHQPQHF.